This paragraph covers one TCR beta chain sequence. Its antigen remains unknown. The record originates from a study of OX40 agonist ivuxolimab in advanced cancers. Study summary: Patients were dosed with the agonistic anti-OX40 (CD134) antibody ivuxolimab. Of mixed ages from about 20 to 90 and averaging about 56 years, the group was approximately 84% male.

General study findings and limits: There were also nonresponders showing low normalized T-cell clonal expansion. The average count of expanded clones was higher among CD8+ T cells than among CD4+.

CDR3 length: 18 amino acids. V lost 4 bases, J lost 0 bases, and 21 bases lay in between. Profiled with immunoSEQ multiplex PCR; TCRdb holds only in-frame clones, not every one. This table holds 75,000 to 95,000 clones, about 85% found once. This sequence was found in an adult with an advanced solid tumor such as melanoma, head and neck, liver or kidney cancer. The starting material was CD4+ or CD8+ T cells sorted from blood, obtained in a trial of the OX40 agonist ivuxolimab. This sequence joins TRBV23-1 and TRBJ1-1, with D hard to call. TRBV23-1 counts as an open reading frame of uncertain function. CDR3 amino acids: CASSLVRLWEPVNTEAFF. In DNA, the CDR3 is TGCGCCAGCAGTCTCGTCCGGTTATGGGAACCCGTGAACACTGAAGCTTTCTTT.